The entry that follows covers one T cell receptor (beta chain) sequence. Its antigen remains unidentified. The sample belongs to a study of cytomegalovirus exposure and HLA in healthy donors. TCRdb keeps only in-frame clones here, not all; method: immunoSEQ multiplex PCR. The data contain roughly 130,000 clones, roughly 90% of them seen just once; the ten biggest clones take up around 1.5%. General observations from the study: It was 150 to 200 TCR beta chains that were listed as cytomegalovirus-associated. TCR clusters originating in the first cohort tended to co-occur in the 100 to 150 validation repertoires, according to a later analysis.

The CDR3 has 16 residues. V lost 2 bases and J lost 3, with 11 bases in between. From germline, CDR1 is KGHSH and CDR2 LQKENI. These donors were members of the roughly 120-subject validation cohort, a group separate from the roughly 670-subject first cohort. The rearrangement uses TRBV18 and TRBJ2-6, with D possibly TRBD1 on 6 matching bases. The sequenced sample was PBMCs. This TCR was recovered from a man aged 25-40 years in good health and CMV-seronegative. The CDR3 loop is CASSPNGGGGANVLTF. CDR3 coding DNA: TGTGCCAGCTCACCAAATGGGGGCGGTGGGGCCAACGTCCTGACTTTC.